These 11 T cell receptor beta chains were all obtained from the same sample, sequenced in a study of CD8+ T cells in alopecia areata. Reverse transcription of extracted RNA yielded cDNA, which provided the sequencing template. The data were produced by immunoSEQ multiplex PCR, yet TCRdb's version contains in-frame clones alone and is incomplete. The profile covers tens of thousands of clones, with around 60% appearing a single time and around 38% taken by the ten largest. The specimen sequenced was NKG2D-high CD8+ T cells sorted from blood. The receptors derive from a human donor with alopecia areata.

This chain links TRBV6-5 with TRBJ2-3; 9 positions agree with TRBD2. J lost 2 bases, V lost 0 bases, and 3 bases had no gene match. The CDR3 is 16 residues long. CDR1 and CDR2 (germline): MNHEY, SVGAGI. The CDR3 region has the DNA TGTGCCAGCAGTTACTCGATAGCGGGGGACACAGATACGCAGTATTTT. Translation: CASSYSIAGDTDTQYF.

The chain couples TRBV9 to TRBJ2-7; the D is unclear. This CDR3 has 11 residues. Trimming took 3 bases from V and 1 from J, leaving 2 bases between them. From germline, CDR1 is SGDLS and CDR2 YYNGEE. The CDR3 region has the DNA TGTGCCAGCAGCGCTTCCTACGAGCAGTACTTC. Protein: CASSASYEQYF.

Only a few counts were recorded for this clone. CDR3 DNA sequence: TGTGCCAGCAGCCAAGAAGGACAATTCTGGACCCAGTACTTC. It is translated as CASSQEGQFWTQYF. The chain carries TRBV14 and TRBJ2-5, with D maybe TRBD1 (5 bases). This CDR3 region has 14 residues. Germline assignment: CDR1 SGHDN and CDR2 FVKESK. V lost 0 bases to trimming and J lost 7 bases, with 12 bases between them.

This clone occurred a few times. The CDR3 here is CSAETGGNTEAFF. In DNA, the CDR3 is TGCAGCGCCGAGACAGGGGGAAACACTGAAGCTTTCTTT. This chain uses TRBV29-1 with TRBJ1-1; 9 bases are shared with TRBD1. Germline V gives CDR1 SQVTM, CDR2 ANQGSEA. The trim removed 7 bases at V and 2 bases at J, leaving 5 bases unmatched. The CDR3 runs 13 residues.

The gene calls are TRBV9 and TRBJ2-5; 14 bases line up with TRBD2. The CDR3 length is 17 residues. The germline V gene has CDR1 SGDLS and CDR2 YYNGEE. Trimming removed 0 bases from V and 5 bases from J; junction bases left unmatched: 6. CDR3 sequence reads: CASSVGTSGGPGETQYF. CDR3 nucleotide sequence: TGTGCCAGCAGCGTAGGGACTAGCGGGGGGCCGGGGGAGACCCAGTACTTC.

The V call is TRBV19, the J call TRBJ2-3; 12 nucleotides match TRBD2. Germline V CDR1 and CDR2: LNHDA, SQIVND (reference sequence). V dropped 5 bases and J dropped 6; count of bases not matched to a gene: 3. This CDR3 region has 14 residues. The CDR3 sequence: CASSGLAGWDTQYF. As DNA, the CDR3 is TGTGCCAGTAGTGGACTAGCGGGATGGGATACGCAGTATTTT.

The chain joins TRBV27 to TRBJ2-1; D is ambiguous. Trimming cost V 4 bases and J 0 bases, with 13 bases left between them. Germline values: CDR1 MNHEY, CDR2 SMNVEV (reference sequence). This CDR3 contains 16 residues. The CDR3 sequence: CASSSAGLSSYNEQFF. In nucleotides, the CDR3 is TGTGCCAGCAGTTCGGCCGGGCTAAGCTCCTACAATGAGCAGTTCTTC.

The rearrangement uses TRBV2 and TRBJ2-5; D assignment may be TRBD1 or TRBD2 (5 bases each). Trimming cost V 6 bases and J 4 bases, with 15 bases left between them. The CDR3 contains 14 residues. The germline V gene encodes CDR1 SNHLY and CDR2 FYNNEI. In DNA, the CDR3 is TGTGCCAGCAGCCTGACGGGGCCTAGAGAGACCCAGTACTTC. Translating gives CASSLTGPRETQYF.

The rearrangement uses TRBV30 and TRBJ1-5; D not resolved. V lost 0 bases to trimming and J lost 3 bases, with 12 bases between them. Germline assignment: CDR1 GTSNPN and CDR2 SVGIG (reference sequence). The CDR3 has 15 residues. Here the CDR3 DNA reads TGTGCCTGGAGTGTAGGTACAGTTGACAATCAGCCCCAGCATTTT. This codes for CAWSVGTVDNQPQHF.

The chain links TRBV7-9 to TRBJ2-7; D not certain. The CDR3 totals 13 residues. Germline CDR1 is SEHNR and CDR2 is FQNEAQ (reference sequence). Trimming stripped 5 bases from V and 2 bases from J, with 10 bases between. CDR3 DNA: TGTGCCAGCAGCAAAGGGTTTCCCTACGAGCAGTACTTC. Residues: CASSKGFPYEQYF.

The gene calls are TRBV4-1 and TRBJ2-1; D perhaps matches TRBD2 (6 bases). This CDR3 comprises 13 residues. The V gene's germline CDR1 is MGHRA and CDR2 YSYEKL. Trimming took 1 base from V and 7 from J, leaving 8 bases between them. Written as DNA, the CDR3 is TGCGCCAGCAGCCAAGCCCGGGGGAATGAGCAGTTCTTC. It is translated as CASSQARGNEQFF.